The rows below give T cell receptor beta chains drawn from one sample of a study of blood T cell repertoires in COVID-19. Produced via immunoSEQ multiplex PCR; TCRdb's table is partial and in-frame only. The sample comprises fewer than 70,000 clones, approximately 85% of which are singletons, and 2.5% to 3% rests with the top ten. The sample comprised peripheral blood. These receptors were taken from a man at least 80 years old with acute or convalescent COVID-19. The conserved cysteine and the conserved F or W are not part of the CDR3 here.

V gene	CDR3 protein
TRBV5-1	ASSPTQGYSEAF
TRBV15	ATSPAGPISGNTIY
TRBV5-1	ASQRQGSTGELF
TRBV30	AWSISSGNTIY
TRBV6-5	ASRDLGGGHGYT
TRBV24-1	ATSPPGSYEQY
TRBV2	ASSGRGETQY
TRBV28	ASSGGDEQY
TRBV19	ASSIPGGNLMGGYT
TRBV11-3	ASSSLGGRTGELF
TRBV24-1	ATSDWGEYNNEQF
TRBV5-5	ASSWTGNANYGYT
TRBV21-1	ASTLHRVPDNGNTIY
TRBV7-9	ASSLGVIQGAWTGELF
TRBV3-1/TRBV3-2	ASSQSYGSGSKGYT
TRBV11-3	ASSSETDTQY
TRBV6-6	ASSLDREDGYT
TRBV18	ASSPDTPSGNTIY
TRBV18	ASSRDRQETQY
TRBV6-5	ASLGQGYLNEQF
TRBV11-2	ASSLGTGYFYEQY
TRBV27	ASRLGPLGNTGELF
TRBV7-6	ASSLGQGNSGNTIY
TRBV5-5	ASSRDIGGYT
TRBV6-6	ASSLRGAQY
TRBV5-4	ASSSGLAGEETQY
TRBV9	ASSVGQGAGYGYT
TRBV28	ASRFNALATSPLQ
TRBV2	ASSATAAGELF
TRBV19	ASSIASGRGSYEQF
TRBV24-1	ATSDWQDEQF
TRBV7-9	ASTQGGTEAF
TRBV4-3	ASSRRLAGGSEQY
TRBV19	ASSIDSARQGSYT
TRBV15	ATSRDLGQTYEQY
TRBV10-1	ASRSTGGTEAF
TRBV5-6	ASSSRQALNEKLF
TRBV2	ASRVGEGNQPQH
TRBV5-1	ASTLSGMGNQPQH
TRBV6-2/TRBV6-3	ASSRAVTDWTTGELF
TRBV7-2	ASSPNGVNTEAF
TRBV5-1	ASSLASSGRASEQF
TRBV28	ASSLDRGDEQY
TRBV4-3	ASSQGAGGYEQY
TRBV3-1/TRBV3-2	ASSQAALGRGYT
TRBV12-5	ASGGDTGGTGELF